This TCR beta chain was recorded in a study of shared clonotypes between healthy human individuals. Overall study context: The study drew on a couple of women and a few men aged 18 to 49 as donors. Three plates were used per donor for CD4 naive, three for CD4 memory, two for CD8 naive and one for CD8 memory.

Some clones are missing from TCRdb's copy, which holds only in-frame ones; the method was immunoSEQ multiplex PCR. The sample contains millions of clones, more than 85% of which appear only once. Turning to this clone: Antigen specificity is unknown.

CDR1 is LNHDA, CDR2 SQIVND, per germline (reference sequence). Trimming left V 6 bases short and J 2 bases short, with 14 bases between. CDR3 length equals 15 residues. The study's findings and limits: How much donors shared clonotypes was expected to be affected by sequencing depth.

It was CD45RO-negative cells, positively selected for CCR7, that made up naive CD8 cells, with terminally differentiated effector memory CD45RA+ cells excluded. This receptor was taken from a man between 18 and 35 years old in good health. Some clones in this sample may be carry-over from other donors' samples. The genes are TRBV19 and TRBJ2-1; D gene ambiguous. The sequenced sample consisted of naive CD8+ T cells from PBMCs. The CDR3 reads CASRPESGPYNEQFF. In DNA form, the CDR3 reads TGTGCCAGTAGACCCGAATCAGGCCCCTACAATGAGCAGTTCTTC.